Listed here are 9 T cell receptor beta chains from one sample, sequenced in a study of blood T cell repertoires in COVID-19. The table came from immunoSEQ multiplex PCR; TCRdb's copy has only in-frame clones and leaves some out. There are approximately 200,000 clones in the sample; around 86% occur only once, and approximately 7.2% lies in the top ten. Material for sequencing was PBMCs or T cells enriched from blood (not recorded which). The source of these receptors is a young man in a cohort exposed to, infected with or recovered from COVID-19 (not recorded which).

The chain combines TRBV5-1 with TRBJ2-1; TRBD2 matches 8 bases. This CDR3 spans 13 amino acids. Per the germline V gene, CDR1 is SGHRS and CDR2 is YFSETQ. V was clipped by 4 bases and J by 5 bases; unmatched bases: 2. CDR3 sequence reads: CASSQGLDNEQFF. The CDR3 nucleotides read TGCGCCAGCAGCCAGGGACTAGACAATGAGCAGTTCTTC.

The sample holds a few counts of this clone. The rearrangement joins TRBV1 to TRBJ2-3; TRBD2 is taken as the D call from the table, unchecked against the DNA. TRBV1 has pseudogene status. This CDR3 is 17 amino acids long. CDR3 residues: CTSSHHRAAPSTDTQYF. The CDR3 DNA sequence: TGCACCAGCAGCCACCACAGAGCGGCCCCTAGCACAGATACGCAGTATTTT.

This clone was counted once. The chain uses TRBV5-4 and TRBJ1-1; D may be TRBD1 (5 bases). This CDR3 has 12 residues. The germline CDR1 and CDR2 sequences are SGHNT and YYREEE (reference sequence). V gave up 4 bases and J gave up 4 bases, with 8 bases separating them. The CDR3 loop is CASSPGGTEAFF. CDR3 in DNA: TGTGCCAGCAGCCCCGGGGGCACTGAAGCTTTCTTT.

The chain is built from TRBV4-1 and TRBJ1-3; D is undetermined. This CDR3 has 16 amino acids. Per the germline V gene, CDR1 is MGHRA and CDR2 is YSYEKL. The germline V and J ends were trimmed by 3 bases and 0 bases, with 12 bases remaining between them. The CDR3 DNA reads as TGCGCCAGCAGCCAGATGGCACATCTCTCTGGAAACACCATATATTTT. It encodes CASSQMAHLSGNTIYF.

Remarks on this clone: One end of the junction varies from germline; a read error may be responsible. This chain uses TRBV10-1 with TRBJ1-4, with D unresolved. This CDR3 contains 10 residues. Germline values: CDR1 WNHNN, CDR2 SYGVQD (reference sequence). The CDR3 DNA follows: TGCGCCAGCCAACCTCAGTCGTCCAGATTT. Encoded protein: CASQPQSSRF.

V usage is TRBV14 and J usage is TRBJ1-1, with D unclear. The germline V gene encodes CDR1 SGHDN and CDR2 FVKESK. V lost 3 bases and J 5 bases, leaving 7 bases between the germline ends. The CDR3 runs to 12 residues. CDR3 DNA: TGTGCCAGCAGCCAGGTTCGGACTGAAGCTTTCTTT. Protein sequence: CASSQVRTEAFF.

The CDR3 sequence: CASSSIPRTGVNEKLFF. For the CDR3, the DNA is TGTGCCAGCAGTTCCATCCCCAGGACAGGGGTTAATGAAAAACTGTTTTTT. The V call is TRBV28, the J call TRBJ1-4; the match to TRBD1 covers 9 bases. The trim removed 4 bases at V and 4 bases at J, leaving 10 bases unmatched. Germline values: CDR1 MDHEN, CDR2 SYDVKM. The CDR3 is 17 amino acids.

The V and J genes are TRBV3-1 (or the pseudogene TRBV3-2) and TRBJ2-3, with 10 bases that match TRBD1. Trimming removed 7 bases from V and 2 bases from J; junction bases left unmatched: 6. The V gene's germline CDR1 is LGHDT and CDR2 YNNKEL (reference sequence). The CDR3 is 15 amino acids. CDR3 bases: TGTGCCAGCAAAAGGACAGGGGGTTCCACAGATACGCAGTATTTT. Amino acids: CASKRTGGSTDTQYF.

Concerning this clone: At the DNA level, this CDR3 is encoded by other sequences in the same sample as well. The rearrangement joins TRBV5-1 to TRBJ2-3; the D gene is possibly TRBD2 (5 bases). Trimming pared 0 bases from V and 0 bases from J, leaving 8 bases between. The CDR3 runs to 15 residues. Germline V gene sequence: CDR1 SGHRS, CDR2 YFSETQ. CDR3 in amino acids: CASSLGGGSTDTQYF. CDR3 nucleotides: TGCGCCAGCAGCTTGGGTGGCGGGAGCACAGATACGCAGTATTTT.